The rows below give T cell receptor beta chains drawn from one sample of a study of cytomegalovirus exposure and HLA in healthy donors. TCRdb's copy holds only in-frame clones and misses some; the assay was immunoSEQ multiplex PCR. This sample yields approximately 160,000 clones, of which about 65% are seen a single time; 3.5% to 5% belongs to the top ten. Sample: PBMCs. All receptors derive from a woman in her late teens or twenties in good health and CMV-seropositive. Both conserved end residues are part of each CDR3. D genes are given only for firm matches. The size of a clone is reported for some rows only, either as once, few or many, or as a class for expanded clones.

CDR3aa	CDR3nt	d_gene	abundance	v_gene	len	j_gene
CASSLNPYSSGGTTDTQYF	TGTGCCAGCAGCTTAAACCCCTATTCTAGCGGGGGGACCACAGATACGCAGTATTTT	TRBD2	-	TRBV7-3	19	TRBJ2-3
CASSLVRRGTYSNQPQHF	TGTGCCAGCAGCTTGGTAAGAAGAGGAACGTATAGCAATCAGCCCCAGCATTTT	-	-	TRBV7-8	18	TRBJ1-5
CASSPTGGPNTEAFF	TGTGCCAGTAGCCCCACGGGGGGGCCGAACACTGAAGCTTTCTTT	-	-	TRBV19	15	TRBJ1-1
CASSLTVRETQYF	TGCGCCAGCAGCTTGACGGTCCGGGAGACCCAGTACTTC	-	few	TRBV5-1	13	TRBJ2-5
CASSPHPSGPLDEQYF	TGTGCCAGCAGTCCTCACCCTAGCGGGCCCCTCGACGAGCAGTACTTC	TRBD2	-	TRBV11-1	16	TRBJ2-7
CSVGQGNSLGYTF	TGCAGCGTGGGACAGGGGAATTCTCTTGGCTACACCTTC	TRBD1	-	TRBV29-1	13	TRBJ1-2
CASSLGDRETGELFF	TGTGCCAGCAGCTTAGGGGACAGGGAAACCGGGGAGCTGTTTTTT	TRBD1	-	TRBV13	15	TRBJ2-2
CASTSYGGGTYYGYTF	TGTGCCAGCACCAGTTACGGGGGGGGGACGTACTATGGCTACACCTTC	-	-	TRBV7-9	16	TRBJ1-2
CASRAKETGNQPQHF	TGTGCCAGCAGAGCCAAAGAAACAGGGAATCAGCCCCAGCATTTT	-	few	TRBV6-1	15	TRBJ1-5
CASSGQGLNTEAFF	TGTGCCAGCAGTGGGCAGGGGCTTAACACTGAAGCTTTCTTT	-	-	TRBV2	14	TRBJ1-1
CASSVGTANQPQHF	TGTGCCAGCAGCGTAGGGACAGCCAATCAGCCCCAGCATTTT	-	-	TRBV9	14	TRBJ1-5
CASSLGLGGIYNEQFF	TGTGCCAGCAGCTTAGGATTGGGGGGTATCTACAATGAGCAGTTCTTC	-	-	TRBV7-9	16	TRBJ2-1
CASSPGLAVHNEQFF	TGTGCCAGCAGCCCCGGACTAGCGGTACACAATGAGCAGTTCTTC	TRBD2	-	TRBV7-9	15	TRBJ2-1
CASQRGSTNTEAFF	TGTGCCTCCCAAAGGGGGAGTACGAACACTGAAGCTTTCTTT	-	-	TRBV30	14	TRBJ1-1
CASSLRTSRGSDTQYF	TGCGCCAGCAGCTTGAGGACATCCAGGGGTTCAGATACGCAGTATTTT	-	-	TRBV5-1	16	TRBJ2-3
CASSFRGNTEAFF	TGTGCCAGCAGTTTCCGGGGGAACACTGAAGCTTTCTTT	-	-	TRBV27	13	TRBJ1-1
CASSRNWGSGGTDTQYF	TGCGCCAGCAGCCGGAATTGGGGGAGCGGGGGCACAGATACGCAGTATTTT	TRBD2	-	TRBV4-3	17	TRBJ2-3
CASSVDHEGGEQFF	TGCGCCAGCAGCGTTGACCACGAAGGAGGTGAGCAGTTCTTC	-	-	TRBV5-1	14	TRBJ2-1
CASSFGGAGEKLFF	TGTGCCAGCAGTTTTGGGGGGGCCGGTGAAAAACTGTTTTTT	-	-	TRBV28	14	TRBJ1-4
CASSVAASSGSSADTQYF	TGTGCCAGCAGCGTAGCGGCGTCTAGCGGGAGTAGTGCAGATACGCAGTATTTT	TRBD2	-	TRBV9	18	TRBJ2-3
CASSFSYSGANVLTF	TGTGCCAGCAGCTTTAGTTACTCTGGGGCCAACGTCCTGACTTTC	-	-	TRBV7-2	15	TRBJ2-6
CASSLEGTGTPYEQYF	TGTGCCAGCAGTTTAGAGGGGACAGGGACGCCCTACGAGCAGTACTTC	TRBD1	-	TRBV27	16	TRBJ2-7
CSSQSGSYNEQFF	TGTTCCTCCCAAAGCGGCTCCTACAATGAGCAGTTCTTC	-	-	TRBV7-3	13	TRBJ2-1
CASSWGTAGQPQHF	TGTGCCAGCAGTTGGGGGACAGCAGGACAGCCCCAGCATTTT	TRBD1	-	TRBV2	14	TRBJ1-5
CASSKAPDRANTEAFF	TGTGCCAGCAGCAAAGCCCCGGACAGGGCGAACACTGAAGCTTTCTTT	-	once	TRBV21-1	16	TRBJ1-1
CASKDRGRRNEQFF	TGTGCCAGTAAAGACAGGGGGCGCAGGAATGAGCAGTTCTTC	TRBD1	-	TRBV19	14	TRBJ2-1
CASSPRSSGYQETQYF	TGTGCCAGCAGCCCCCGCTCTAGCGGGTACCAAGAGACCCAGTACTTC	TRBD2	-	TRBV28	16	TRBJ2-5
CASSLGLAGGSDQETQYF	TGTGCCAGCAGCTTGGGACTAGCGGGGGGGTCGGATCAAGAGACCCAGTACTTC	TRBD2	once	TRBV5-4	18	TRBJ2-5
CASSLGSGQRITANYGYTF	TGTGCCAGCAGCTTAGGGTCTGGACAACGGATAACAGCTAACTATGGCTACACCTTC	-	-	TRBV7-9	19	TRBJ1-2
CASSLPVRNEQFF	TGTGCCAGCAGCTTGCCCGTTCGTAATGAGCAGTTCTTC	-	-	TRBV5-4	13	TRBJ2-1
CASSARETGTGGEPLHF	TGCGCCAGCAGCGCGCGGGAGACCGGGACAGGGGGTGAACCCCTCCACTTT	TRBD1	-	TRBV4-3	17	TRBJ1-6
CASSLATTYEQYF	TGTGCCAGCAGTTTGGCTACTACCTACGAGCAGTACTTC	-	-	TRBV7-9	13	TRBJ2-7
CASSLGQTNQPQHF	TGTGCCAGCAGTTTAGGACAGACCAATCAGCCCCAGCATTTT	-	-	TRBV27	14	TRBJ1-5
CASSLYGSFYEQYF	TGTGCCAGCAGCTTATATGGTAGTTTCTACGAGCAGTACTTC	-	-	TRBV7-2	14	TRBJ2-7
CASGLYYRRDSKETQYF	TGTGCTAGTGGTTTGTACTACAGGCGGGACAGCAAAGAGACCCAGTACTTC	-	-	TRBV12-5	17	TRBJ2-5
CATGRGATYEQYF	TGTGCCACCGGACGGGGGGCCACCTACGAGCAGTACTTC	-	once	TRBV7-9	13	TRBJ2-7
CASRRQGSYEQYF	TGTGCCAGCAGACGACAGGGATCCTACGAGCAGTACTTC	TRBD1	few	TRBV6-5	13	TRBJ2-7
CASSYRAGGGHEQYF	TGTGCCAGCAGTTACCGGGCGGGGGGCGGCCACGAGCAGTACTTC	TRBD2	once	TRBV6-5	15	TRBJ2-7
CASSFTSGGKHNEQFF	TGCGCCAGCAGCTTCACTAGCGGGGGGAAACACAATGAGCAGTTCTTC	TRBD2	few	TRBV5-1	16	TRBJ2-1
CASSQIGQLAGDKTDTQYF	TGTGCCAGTAGTCAAATCGGCCAACTAGCGGGGGATAAAACAGATACGCAGTATTTT	TRBD2	-	TRBV19	19	TRBJ2-3
CASSLGDRNTEAFF	TGTGCCAGCAGCCTGGGGGACAGGAACACTGAAGCTTTCTTT	TRBD1	-	TRBV9	14	TRBJ1-1
CASSSHQGMYGYTF	TGTGCCAGCAGCTCCCACCAGGGGATGTATGGCTACACCTTC	-	-	TRBV11-2	14	TRBJ1-2
CASRGRRGTGELFF	TGTGCCAGCCGAGGGCGGAGGGGTACCGGGGAGCTGTTTTTT	-	-	TRBV6-5	14	TRBJ2-2
CASSFGGYVNTEAFF	TGTGCCAGCAGTTTCGGGGGGTATGTGAACACTGAAGCTTTCTTT	-	many	TRBV28	15	TRBJ1-1
CARGLFDAEQYF	TGTGCCAGAGGACTCTTCGACGCCGAGCAGTACTTC	-	few	TRBV27	12	TRBJ2-7
CASSFYTNSYNEQFF	TGTGCCAGCAGCTTTTACACCAACTCCTACAATGAGCAGTTCTTC	-	-	TRBV7-9	15	TRBJ2-1
CASSLGSANEQFF	TGCGCCAGCAGCTTGGGTAGTGCCAATGAGCAGTTCTTC	-	-	TRBV5-1	13	TRBJ2-1
CAWSGVLDRDSGNTIYF	TGTGCCTGGAGCGGTGTTCTGGACAGAGACTCTGGAAACACCATATATTTT	-	-	TRBV30	17	TRBJ1-3
CASSYRIGGDSPLHF	TGTGCCAGCAGTTACAGGATCGGCGGGGATTCACCCCTCCACTTT	-	few	TRBV6-5	15	TRBJ1-6
CASSLGGHEAFF	TGTGCCAGCAGCTTGGGGGGACATGAAGCTTTCTTT	-	-	TRBV5-5	12	TRBJ1-1
CASSLTGRNQPQHF	TGTGCCAGCAGCTTGACAGGGCGCAATCAGCCCCAGCATTTT	TRBD1	few	TRBV7-8	14	TRBJ1-5
CASSLLAGEVGELFF	TGTGCCAGCAGTCTCCTAGCGGGAGAGGTCGGGGAGCTGTTTTTT	TRBD2	once	TRBV7-2	15	TRBJ2-2
CASSNLPSQRTRTINYEQYF	TGCGCCAGCAGCAATCTTCCATCCCAACGAACTCGGACTATAAATTACGAGCAGTACTTC	-	-	TRBV5-1	20	TRBJ2-7
CASSARTGDAANTEAFF	TGTGCCAGCAGTGCCAGGACAGGGGATGCGGCGAACACTGAAGCTTTCTTT	TRBD1	-	TRBV28	17	TRBJ1-1
CASGRRDRGGYEQFF	TGTGCCAGCGGCCGCCGGGACAGGGGCGGGTATGAGCAGTTCTTC	TRBD1	-	TRBV27	15	TRBJ2-1
CASSRSTGELFF	TGTGCCAGCTCAAGGAGCACCGGGGAGCTGTTTTTT	-	-	TRBV9	12	TRBJ2-2
CAIRDSASGNTIYF	TGTGCCATCAGGGACAGCGCTTCTGGAAACACCATATATTTT	-	-	TRBV10-3	14	TRBJ1-3